This T cell receptor beta chain was retrieved from a study of CD8+ T cells in alopecia areata. Study details: Patients took tofacitinib for 6 to 18 months, followed by 6 drug-free months. Overall study findings and caveats: Significant decreases in scalp clonality and expanded CD8+ clones followed tofacitinib treatment.

As to this clone: Its antigen is not known.

In each case, RNA was isolated and then reverse transcribed into cDNA as the sequencing template. Generated by immunoSEQ multiplex PCR, the TCRdb table keeps only in-frame clones and is missing some. The table has 150,000 to 200,000 clones, around three fifths seen once. Treatment defined: oral pan-JAK inhibitor, 5-10 mg twice daily. Sorting of PBMCs yielded the CD4+ and CD8+ T cells. The CDR3 has 14 amino acids. After removal of 1 base from V and 6 bases from J, the junction contained 8 bases not matched to a gene. Per germline, CDR1 SQVTM and CDR2 ANQGSEA. Source: CD4+ T cells sorted from blood, taken at week 24, from a patient treated with tofacitinib. This TCR derives from a human donor with alopecia areata. The V gene is TRBV29-1, the J gene TRBJ2-7, with 8 bases fitting TRBD1. The CDR3 DNA reads as TGCAGCGTTGAAGTGGGCCAGGGGGCGAGCGAGCAGTACTTC. It translates to CSVEVGQGASEQYF.